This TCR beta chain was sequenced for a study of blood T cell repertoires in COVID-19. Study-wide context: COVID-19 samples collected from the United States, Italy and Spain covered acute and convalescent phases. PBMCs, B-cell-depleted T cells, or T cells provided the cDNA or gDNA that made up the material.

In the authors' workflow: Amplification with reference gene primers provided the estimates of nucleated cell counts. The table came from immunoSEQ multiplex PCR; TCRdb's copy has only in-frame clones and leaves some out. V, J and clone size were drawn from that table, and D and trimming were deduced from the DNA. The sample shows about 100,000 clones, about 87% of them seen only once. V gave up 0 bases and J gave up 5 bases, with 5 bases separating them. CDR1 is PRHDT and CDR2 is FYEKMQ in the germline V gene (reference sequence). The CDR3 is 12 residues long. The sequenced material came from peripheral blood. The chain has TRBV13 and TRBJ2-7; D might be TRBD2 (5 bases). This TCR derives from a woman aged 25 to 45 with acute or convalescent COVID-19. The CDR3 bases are TGTGCCAGCAGCTTAGGGGAGGACGAGCAGTACTTC. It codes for CASSLGEDEQYF.